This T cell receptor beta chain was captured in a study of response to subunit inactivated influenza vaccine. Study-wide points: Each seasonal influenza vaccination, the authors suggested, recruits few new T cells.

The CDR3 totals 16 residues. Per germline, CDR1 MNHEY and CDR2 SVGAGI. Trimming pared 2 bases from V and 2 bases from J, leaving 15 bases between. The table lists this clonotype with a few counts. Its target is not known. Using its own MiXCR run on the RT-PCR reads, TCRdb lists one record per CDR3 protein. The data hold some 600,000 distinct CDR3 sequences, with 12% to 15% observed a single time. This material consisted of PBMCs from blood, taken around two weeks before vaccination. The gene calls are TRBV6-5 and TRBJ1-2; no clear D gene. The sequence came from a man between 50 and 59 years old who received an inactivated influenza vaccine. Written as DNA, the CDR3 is TGTGCCAGCAGTTACAGCCCATATCGGACCAACTATGGCTACACCTTC. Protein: CASSYSPYRTNYGYTF.